What follows are 20 T cell receptor beta chains derived from one specimen sequenced in a study of control samples from healthy donors and cancer patients. Assay used: immunoSEQ multiplex PCR; TCRdb lists only in-frame clones, some missing. The sample holds some 20,000 clones, more than 75% seen once. Sequenced: PBMCs. The receptors here all came from a woman aged 60 to 75 with head and neck cancer.

This clone has only a few counts. The CDR3 is CASGYSPLHF. The CDR3 coding sequence is TGTGCCAGCGGTTATTCACCCCTCCACTTT. This chain joins TRBV27 and TRBJ1-6, with D unclear. V lost 8 bases to trimming and J lost 8 bases, with 4 bases between them. CDR1 is MNHEY, CDR2 SMNVEV, per germline (reference sequence). The CDR3 length is 10 residues.

This sequence joins TRBV18 and TRBJ1-1; D remains unclear. The germline V gene encodes CDR1 KGHSH and CDR2 LQKENI. V was shortened by 6 bases and J by 1 base, with 12 bases between the two germline ends. CDR3 length equals 14 residues. The CDR3 is CASSEGPGNTEAFF. Here the CDR3 DNA reads TGTGCCAGCTCCGAGGGCCCTGGGAACACTGAAGCTTTCTTT.

Here the CDR3 DNA reads TGTGCCAGCAGCGTTAACAGGAACACTGAAGCTTTCTTT. It codes for CASSVNRNTEAFF. The J gene is TRBJ1-1, the V gene TRBV2; D not resolved. With 6 bases removed from V and 1 base from J, the gap between germline ends came to 9 bases. Germline loops: CDR1 SNHLY, CDR2 FYNNEI. The CDR3 runs to 13 residues.

V gene TRBV5-8 combines with J gene TRBJ2-1; 12 nucleotides match TRBD1. The CDR3 runs 17 residues. Germline CDR1 reads SGHTS; CDR2 reads YDEGEE. The V gene end was trimmed by 1 base and the J gene end by 7 bases; junction bases not matched to a gene: 9. CDR3 in amino acids: CASSLRLRDRGRNEQFF. In nucleotides, the CDR3 is TGTGCCAGCAGCTTGCGTTTAAGGGACAGGGGGCGGAATGAGCAGTTCTTC.

This chain uses TRBV27 with TRBJ2-7; 8 nucleotides match TRBD2. The CDR3 has 15 amino acids. CDR1 and CDR2 from the germline V gene are MNHEY and SMNVEV (reference sequence). The junction had 3 bases not matched to a gene; V was cut back by 2 bases and J by 0 bases. The CDR3 coding sequence is TGTGCCAGCAGTTTAGTTGCGGGAGGCTCCTACGAGCAGTACTTC. It translates to CASSLVAGGSYEQYF.

To note about this clone: One end of the junction varies from germline; a read error may be responsible. In the same sample, other DNA sequences code for this CDR3. The V and J genes are TRBV19 and TRBJ1-1; D ambiguous. Germline-derived CDR1 and CDR2 are LNHDA and SQIVND (reference sequence). This CDR3 spans 9 amino acids. For the CDR3, the DNA is TGTGCCAGTAGTCCCCCACGGCTCTTT. Translation gives CASSPPRLF.

This clone was seen just once. CDR3 loop: CASRKGQGPFNEKLFF. CDR3 nucleotides: TGTGCCAGCAGAAAGGGACAGGGCCCCTTCAATGAAAAACTGTTTTTT. V and J are TRBV5-5 and TRBJ1-4; TRBD1 aligns across 9 bases. V shed 5 bases, J shed 5 bases, and the junction held 10 bases outside the gene matches. CDR1 SGHKS and CDR2 YYEKEE come from the germline V gene (reference sequence). The CDR3 has 16 amino acids.

This clone showed up just a few times. The chain is built from TRBV7-2 and TRBJ2-7; D remains ambiguous. The length of the CDR3 is 13 residues. V lost 2 bases, J lost 0 bases, and 5 bases lay in between. In germline, CDR1 is SGHTA, CDR2 FQGNSA. DNA for the CDR3: TGTGCCAGCAGCTTACCACCCTCCTACGAGCAGTACTTC. This sequence encodes CASSLPPSYEQYF.

The genes are TRBV25-1 and TRBJ2-7; D uncertain. The CDR3 length is 14 residues. CDR1 is MGHDK, CDR2 SYGVNS, per germline. V was trimmed by 3 bases and J by 2 bases, leaving 11 bases between them. The DNA of the CDR3 is TGTGCCAGCAGTGAGAATGGGTTCGCCTACGAGCAGTACTTC. Protein sequence: CASSENGFAYEQYF.

The chain joins TRBV6-2 or TRBV6-3 to TRBJ2-1, with TRBD1 matching over 10 bases. The germline V gene encodes CDR1 MNHEY and CDR2 SVGEGT. The CDR3 length is 15 residues. Unmatched junction bases numbered 11, after V lost 5 bases and J lost 10 bases. The CDR3 loop is CASSDRRDRGGEQFF. The CDR3 coding sequence is TGTGCCAGCAGTGACCGGAGGGACAGGGGCGGCGAGCAGTTCTTC.

The chain joins TRBV18 to TRBJ2-2, with 8 nucleotides matching TRBD1. From germline, CDR1 is KGHSH and CDR2 LQKENI. CDR3 length: 17 amino acids. J lost 4 bases, V lost 3 bases, and 10 bases had no gene match. The CDR3 is CASSPEGQGAGTGELFF. The CDR3 DNA sequence: TGTGCCAGCTCACCCGAGGGCCAGGGGGCCGGCACCGGGGAGCTGTTTTTT.

The chain carries TRBV18 and TRBJ1-1; 7 bases fit TRBD1. The CDR3 spans 13 residues. J gave up 4 bases and V 5 bases, and 4 bases lay outside the gene matches. Looked up from germline, CDR1 is KGHSH and CDR2 is LQKENI. In DNA form, the CDR3 reads TGTGCCAGCTCAATGAGGGGGCTCACTGAAGCTTTCTTT. This sequence encodes CASSMRGLTEAFF.

The chain recombines TRBV27 with TRBJ2-7, with 7 bases lining up with TRBD2. V was pared by 5 bases and J by 4 bases, with 14 bases of the junction left unmatched. Germline values: CDR1 MNHEY, CDR2 SMNVEV (reference sequence). The CDR3 runs 16 residues. CDR3 in amino acids: CASSSLARGNLYEQYF. The CDR3 DNA is TGTGCCAGCAGTAGTTTGGCGCGGGGGAATTTGTACGAGCAGTACTTC.

The V call is TRBV27, the J call TRBJ1-1; D call uncertain. This CDR3 is 13 amino acids long. With 7 bases removed from V and 5 bases from J, the gap between germline ends came to 14 bases. Looked up from germline, CDR1 is MNHEY and CDR2 is SMNVEV (reference sequence). The CDR3, as DNA: TGTGCCAGCAAAGGGCCTTCGAGAACTGAAGCTTTCTTT. Its protein product is CASKGPSRTEAFF.

This clone was picked up one time. This CDR3 reads CASSLSRNTEAFF. CDR3 sequence (DNA): TGTGCCAGCAGCTTGAGCCGAAACACTGAAGCTTTCTTT. The V and J genes are TRBV5-6 and TRBJ1-1, with D hard to call. Looked up from germline, CDR1 is SGHDT and CDR2 is YYEEEE. There are 13 residues in the CDR3. The V end was cut by 1 base, the J end by 2 bases, with 6 bases between.

The rearrangement uses TRBV2 and TRBJ2-7, with a tentative D call TRBD2 (5 bases). The CDR3 sequence is 12 residues long. V was cut by 4 bases and J by 5 bases, with 9 bases left in between. Germline V gene sequence: CDR1 SNHLY, CDR2 FYNNEI. CDR3 sequence (DNA): TGTGCCAGCAGTGTAGGAGGCCACGAGCAGTACTTC. This translates into CASSVGGHEQYF.

The chain employs TRBV10-3 and TRBJ2-1; D call uncertain. CDR3 length equals 13 residues. CDR1 is ENHRY, CDR2 SYGVKD, per germline. The germline V and J ends were trimmed by 6 bases and 4 bases, with 10 bases remaining between them. This CDR3 reads CAIRVQTYNEQFF. CDR3 DNA sequence: TGTGCCATCAGGGTACAGACTTACAATGAGCAGTTCTTC.

The J gene is TRBJ2-3, the V gene TRBV23-1, with 7 bases that match TRBD2. TRBV23-1 is given ORF status, its function remaining uncertain. This CDR3 comprises 17 residues. The CDR3 DNA sequence: TGCGCGGGGGGGTGGAGCGACGTGATTGCAAGCACAGATACGCAGTATTTT. Amino acid sequence: CAGGWSDVIASTDTQYF.

The rearrangement uses TRBV18 and TRBJ2-7; 7 bases agree with TRBD1. V lost 3 bases to trimming and J lost 7 bases; unmatched junction nucleotides: 6. The germline V gene has CDR1 KGHSH and CDR2 LQKENI. The CDR3 is 13 residues long. CDR3 bases: TGTGCCAGCTCACCCGGGACAGTCGGGGAGCAGTACTTC. Translated, it gives CASSPGTVGEQYF. The full variable domain, its missing parts supplied by reference TRBV18 and TRBJ2-7, is NAGVMQNPRHLVRRRGQEARLRCSPMKGHSHVYWYRQLPEEGLKFMVYLQKENIIDESGMPKERFSAEFPKEGPSILRIQQVVRGDSAAYFCASSPGTVGEQYFGPGTRLTVT.

This clone showed up just once. J is TRBJ2-5 and V is TRBV15, with TRBD2 identical over 8 bases. Germline V gene data show CDR1 as LNHNV and CDR2 as YYDKDF (reference sequence). The CDR3 contains 16 residues. J lost 1 base, V lost 0 bases, and 4 bases had no gene match. The chain's CDR3 is CATSRDGAGAQETQYF. In nucleotides, the CDR3 is TGTGCCACCAGCAGAGATGGAGCGGGAGCCCAAGAGACCCAGTACTTC.